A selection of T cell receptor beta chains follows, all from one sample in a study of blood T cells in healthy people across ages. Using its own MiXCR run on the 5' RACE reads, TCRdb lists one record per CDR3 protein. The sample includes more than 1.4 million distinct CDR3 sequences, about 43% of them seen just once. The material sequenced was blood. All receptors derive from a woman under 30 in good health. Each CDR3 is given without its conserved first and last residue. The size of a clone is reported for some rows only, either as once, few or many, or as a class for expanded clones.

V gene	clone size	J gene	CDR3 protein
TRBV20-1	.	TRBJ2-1	SARGSGGGYEQF
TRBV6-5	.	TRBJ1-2	ASSYSGSQGARYDYT
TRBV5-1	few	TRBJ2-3	ASSWRQADTQY
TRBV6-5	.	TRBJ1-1	ASSYFGDGTEAF
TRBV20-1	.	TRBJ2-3	SASVAPTDTQY
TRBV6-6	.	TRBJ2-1	ASSYSTYKDAEQF
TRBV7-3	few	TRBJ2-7	ASSKHDRAEY
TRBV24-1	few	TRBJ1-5	ATSDGGTVNQPQH
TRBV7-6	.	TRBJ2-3	ASSQETGGRNTQY
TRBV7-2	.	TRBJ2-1	ASSRIRYNEQF
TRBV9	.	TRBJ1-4	ASSNPGQQNEKLF
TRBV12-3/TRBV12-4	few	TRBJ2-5	ASSPRPSGYNEQY
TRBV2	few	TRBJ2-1	ASRIGRNNEQF
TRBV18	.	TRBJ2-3	ASSPINGGTDTQY
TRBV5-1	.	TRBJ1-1	ASSLGVGQYTEAF
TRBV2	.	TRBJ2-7	ASSNGGRFPYEQY
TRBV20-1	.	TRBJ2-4	SATPPVTLAKNIQY
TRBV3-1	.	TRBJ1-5	ASSQVPGLQPQH
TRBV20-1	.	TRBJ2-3	SGRAGGLSTDTQY
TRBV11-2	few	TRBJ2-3	ASSLVPVYTGSTDTQY
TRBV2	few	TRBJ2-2	ASSATGSGELF
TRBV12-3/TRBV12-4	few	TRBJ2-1	ASTPGEWSYNEQF
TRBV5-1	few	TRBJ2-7	ASSLYSDYEQY
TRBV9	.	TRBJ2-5	ASSALTSGGQETQY
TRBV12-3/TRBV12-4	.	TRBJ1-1	ASSLVGVAF
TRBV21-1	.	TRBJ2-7	VSSHMGNSAYEQY
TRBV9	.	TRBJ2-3	ASSGGGTSGSLNTQY
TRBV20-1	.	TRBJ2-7	SARDELSGRAWSYEQY